This TCR beta chain was sequenced during a study of early T cells in non-severe SARS-CoV-2 infection. Germline values: CDR1 SGHRS, CDR2 YFSETQ. Between the trimmed V and J ends, which lost 4 bases and 1 base, there was a span of 11 bases. CDR3 length: 14 amino acids. cDNA molecules, individually, were tagged with unique molecular identifiers. TCRdb re-called the 5' RACE reads with MiXCR, one entry per CDR3 protein. The sample consists of around 99,000 distinct CDR3 sequences, more than 9.5% of them appearing once. Material: whole blood. The gene calls are TRBV5-1 and TRBJ2-5; the D gene could be TRBD1 or TRBD2 (5 bases each). The receptor was derived from an adult who was a healthcare worker with PCR-confirmed SARS-CoV-2 infection or an uninfected control (not recorded which). In DNA form, the CDR3 reads TGCGCCAGCAGCCCGGGGCAGGCCCAAGAGACCCAGTACTTC. Residues: CASSPGQAQETQYF.